This T cell receptor beta chain comes out of a study of lymphopenia after photon versus proton radiotherapy (dated by TCRdb to the late 2010s). In terms of the full investigation: The immunological effects of photon versus proton radiation therapy were compared in patients with gastrointestinal tumors who developed high-grade lymphopenia. A cohort of about 20 patients with gastrointestinal tumors who received either photon or proton therapy and subsequently developed lymphopenia was included. The study aimed to characterize how the two radiation modalities differ in their impact on the immune system. The paper as a whole reports these results and caveats: After the lymphocyte count nadir, photon-treated repertoires showed oligoclonal expansion, especially of CD8+ Temra cells, which drove the drop in diversity. Proton-treated patients stayed relatively stable during treatment, while photon-treated patients lost naive T cells and TCR diversity and gained effector/memory populations. Across the cohort, a larger post-nadir drop in TCR diversity was inversely correlated with overall survival time among patients who died. The survival association was assessed only in patients who died, and better survival with proton therapy was presented by the authors as a possibility rather than a demonstrated result.

A note on this clone: No antigen is known for it. Per-base quality was not reported, and no clone a single base away is much larger than it.

Libraries were made using the immunoSEQ multiplex PCR assay. T cell repertoires were profiled with deep sequencing of rearranged TCR beta loci together with multiparametric flow cytometry. In its TCRdb copy, this immuneACCESS table keeps in-frame sequences only and misses some clones. Where compared with another copy, unresolved V genes explain less than half of these, and the others have no known cause. For this sample the table gives fewer than 20,000 clones, of which roughly 90% were detected only once. The ten largest clones add up to over 1.5% of the sample. The germline V gene encodes CDR1 SNHLY and CDR2 FYNNEI. Relative to germline, V is 6 bases shorter and J is 6 bases shorter, with 18 bases between their ends. From its cysteine to its phenylalanine, the CDR3 spans 16 amino acids. CDR3 DNA only is kept here, 48 bases in frame from base 1.

The rearranged chain carries TRBV2 and TRBJ1-6; TRBD1 is perhaps the D gene, given 6 matching bases. Specimen: peripheral blood, collected from a patient treated with photon-based radiotherapy. This receptor was obtained from a woman between 40 and 55 years old with cholangiocarcinoma. The CDR3: CASRNTDSGVNSPLHF. The DNA reads as follows: TGTGCCAGCAGAAATACGGACAGCGGCGTTAATTCACCCCTCCACTTT.